This TCR beta chain originates from a study of T cell responses to AZD1222 COVID-19 vaccine. Study results and caveats: In a largely white British group with more females than males, clonal diversity was possibly underestimated. Receipt of two AZD1222 doses was followed by a rise in Spike-specific TCR breadth and depth. Among those given AZD1222, only six were seropositive at baseline. Dominant CD4 TCR responses targeted spike regions 160-218 and 743-854.

Trimming removed 0 bases at V and 3 bases at J, with 13 bases between. The CDR3 spans 17 residues. Germline V gene data show CDR1 as SGDLS and CDR2 as YYNGEE. Repertoires were generated with immunoSEQ multiplex PCR, while TCRdb's copy carries only in-frame clones and drops some. This sample has 100,000 to 120,000 clones, with around nine tenths found just once. In the case of this clone: The antigen is not known.

This chain links TRBV9 with TRBJ1-6, with D possibly TRBD1 on 5 matching bases. This TCR was sampled from an adult who received the AZD1222 COVID-19 vaccine. The sequenced sample was peripheral blood, obtained 28 days after the second AZD1222 dose. The CDR3 nucleotides read TGTGCCAGCAGCGTAGGCGGGGGTGGACTCTATAATTCACCCCTCCACTTT. Translating gives CASSVGGGGLYNSPLHF.